This TCR beta chain was identified during a study of OX40 agonist ivuxolimab in advanced cancers. Background on the study: Every 2 weeks, ivuxolimab was infused into the patients intravenously at between 0.01 and 10 mg/kg.

Repertoires were generated with immunoSEQ multiplex PCR, while TCRdb's copy carries only in-frame clones and drops some. Of around 40,000 clones listed, roughly 90% are singletons. General study points: It was also the case that some nonresponders had low normalized T-cell clonal expansion. CD8+ T cells averaged more expanded clones than CD4+.

Patients were ineligible given autoimmune disease history or systemic immunosuppression. In regard to this clone: As yet, its antigen is unknown.

Deletions cut 4 bases from V and 6 bases from J, with 18 bases between. The CDR3 is 15 amino acids. The germline V gene encodes CDR1 MGHRA and CDR2 YSYEKL. The chain carries TRBV4-1 and TRBJ1-2; tentative D call: TRBD1 (6 bases). Here the sequenced sample was CD4+ or CD8+ T cells sorted from blood, taken in a trial of the OX40 agonist ivuxolimab. This TCR was sampled from an adult with an advanced solid tumor such as melanoma, head and neck, liver or kidney cancer. CDR3 nucleotide sequence: TGCGCCAGCAGCCCACGACAGGTATCTGACGATGGCTACACCTTC. Translating it yields CASSPRQVSDDGYTF.